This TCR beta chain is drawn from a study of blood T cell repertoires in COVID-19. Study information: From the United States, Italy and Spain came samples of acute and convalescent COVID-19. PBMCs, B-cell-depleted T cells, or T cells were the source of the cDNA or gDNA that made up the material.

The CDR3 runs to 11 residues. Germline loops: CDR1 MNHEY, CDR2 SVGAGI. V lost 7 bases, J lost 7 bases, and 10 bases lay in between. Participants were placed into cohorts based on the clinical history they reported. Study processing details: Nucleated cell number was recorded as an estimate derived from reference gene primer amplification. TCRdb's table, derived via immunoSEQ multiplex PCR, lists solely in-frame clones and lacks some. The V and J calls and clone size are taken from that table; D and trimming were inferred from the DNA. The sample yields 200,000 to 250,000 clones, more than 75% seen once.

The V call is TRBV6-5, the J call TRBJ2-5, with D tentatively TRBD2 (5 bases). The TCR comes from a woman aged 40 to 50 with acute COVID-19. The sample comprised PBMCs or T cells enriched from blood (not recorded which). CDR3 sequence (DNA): TGTGCCAGCACCGGTGGAGGGACCCAGTACTTC. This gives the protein CASTGGGTQYF.